The 3 T cell receptor beta chains listed next were all sequenced from one sample in a study of molecular identifiers for immune sequencing clone quantification. MiXCR, applied by TCRdb to the PCR reads, yields one record per CDR3 protein. Altogether about 320,000 distinct CDR3 sequences are present, about a quarter being singletons, with the ten largest covering about 0.71%. Sequencing was done on a sample of naive CD8+ T cells from blood, with Jurkat cell RNA spiked in. The subset here: FACS-sorted CD8+CD4-CCR7+CD45RA+ naive T cells. These receptors all stem from a human donor in good health. Some libraries in this study had Jurkat cell RNA spiked in.

This clonotype has a handful of counts. The chain has TRBV5-5 and TRBJ2-7; 7 bases map to TRBD1. V was pared by 0 bases and J by 2 bases, with 5 bases of the junction left unmatched. In germline, CDR1 is SGHKS, CDR2 YYEKEE (reference sequence). This CDR3 has 15 residues. CDR3 coding DNA: TGTGCCAGCAGCTTGGGACAGGGTACAGCCTACGAGCAGTACTTC. It is translated as CASSLGQGTAYEQYF.

Only a few counts were recorded for this clonotype. J is TRBJ2-5 and V is TRBV5-4; D is perhaps TRBD2 (6 bases). V lost 4 bases to trimming and J lost 1 base, with 20 bases between them. Germline CDR1 reads SGHNT; CDR2 reads YYREEE (reference sequence). The CDR3 covers 17 residues. The CDR3 DNA reads TGTGCCAGCAGCCCGGAAGTCAGCGGCGGGGCCCAAGAGACCCAGTACTTC. Translating it yields CASSPEVSGGAQETQYF.

This clonotype has more than one count but fewer than ten. This chain uses TRBV6-2 or TRBV6-3 with TRBJ2-5; tentatively, D is TRBD2 (6 bases). V shed 11 bases and J shed 1 base, with 14 bases lying between them. Germline CDR1 reads MNHEY; CDR2 reads SVGEGT. The CDR3 is made up of 13 amino acids. The CDR3 DNA sequence: TGTGCCGGAGGGATCGGCGTCCAAGAGACCCAGTACTTC. It specifies CAGGIGVQETQYF.